A selection of T cell receptor beta chains follows, all from one sample in a study of cytotoxic CD8 clonotypes in ibrutinib-treated CLL. The data were produced by immunoSEQ multiplex PCR, yet TCRdb's version contains in-frame clones alone and is incomplete. The data show about 140,000 clones, approximately 77% seen once. The sample consisted of PBMCs, taken after 12 months of ibrutinib treatment. Receptors were obtained from a human donor with chronic lymphocytic leukemia. The CDR3 runs from the conserved cysteine through the conserved F or W.

TRBV7-9	TRBJ1-4	CASGVGREGEKLFF
TRBV18	TRBJ2-7	CASSSEAYEQYF
TRBV9	TRBJ2-2	CASSVESPPYTGELFF
TRBV9	TRBJ2-7	CASSASGSTYEQYF
TRBV2	TRBJ1-6	CASSGTGLMGGSPLHF
TRBV14	TRBJ2-3	CASSQGIRDRDRDTQYF
TRBV30	TRBJ1-2	CAWSVYWTQEDNYGYTF
TRBV14	TRBJ2-7	CASSLTTALSYEQYF
TRBV2	TRBJ2-5	CAIFSQETQYF
TRBV6-4	TRBJ2-1	CASSDSAEPYNEQFF
TRBV5-1	TRBJ2-7	CASSLGLAGGYEQYF
TRBV9	TRBJ2-7	CASSPPREPNHEQYF
TRBV9	TRBJ2-5	CASSPYGGGWAETQYF
TRBV9	TRBJ2-1	CASSVVGGLVNEQFF
TRBV5-1	TRBJ1-1	CASSFDPTGMNTEAFF
TRBV7-3	TRBJ2-7	CASSLAGEYEQYF
TRBV5-1	TRBJ2-1	CASRGFSFDNEQFF
TRBV6-5	TRBJ2-7	CASSLRDSSYEQYF
TRBV7-9	TRBJ2-2	CASSRDTGELFF
TRBV5-5	TRBJ1-2	CASGTGANYGYTF
TRBV30	TRBJ1-4	CAWRGASTEKLFF
TRBV7-8	TRBJ2-1	CASSLAPAGIALNEQFF
TRBV7-2	TRBJ1-1	CASSLALTGAQAFF
TRBV11-2	TRBJ2-7	CASSLSVTSGSQEQYF
TRBV9	TRBJ2-5	CASNRQSEQETQYF
TRBV28	TRBJ1-1	CASSLSGQARAEAFF
TRBV30	TRBJ1-4	CAWAPGQITTNEKLFF
TRBV15	TRBJ1-3	CATSSGQGVMDTIYF
TRBV30	TRBJ1-1	CAWSETGKYTEAFF
TRBV21-1	TRBJ2-7	CASSKPGYYEQYF
TRBV12-5	TRBJ2-3	CASGLVQGSQGTDTQYF
TRBV18	TRBJ2-3	CASSPRRQATDTQYF
TRBV7-3	TRBJ2-3	CASSLHGTGQTDTQYF
TRBV7-2	TRBJ1-1	CASSLHSGGTEAFF
TRBV5-1	TRBJ1-6	CASSWARGQDLDSPLHF
TRBV11-3	TRBJ2-7	CASSLFSEQYF
TRBV27	TRBJ2-5	CASSGLAGGRETQYF
TRBV7-2	TRBJ2-7	CASSLVGGTYEQYF
TRBV5-1	TRBJ2-5	CASSWGGNEETQYF
TRBV27	TRBJ2-7	CASSLRGAGAYEQYF
TRBV19	TRBJ2-1	CASSFQRGNEQFF
TRBV9	TRBJ1-3	CASSVSDRDGNTIYF
TRBV6-5	TRBJ2-7	CASSYQTSETYEQYF
TRBV10-1	TRBJ1-5	CASSDPLWQPQHF
TRBV19	TRBJ2-7	CATTTSGSYEQYF
TRBV18	TRBJ1-3	CASSSGQISGNTIYF
TRBV27	TRBJ2-1	CASSSQGGSYNEQFF
TRBV21-1	TRBJ2-7	CASPNWNEQYF
TRBV28	TRBJ1-1	CASSSGQGMTEAFF
TRBV10-3	TRBJ1-5	CAISELDRDRQPQHF
TRBV7-9	TRBJ2-7	CASSPTRDRKEQYF
TRBV6-1	TRBJ1-1	CASSEFLGDTEAFF
TRBV7-3	TRBJ1-1	CASSFGNTEAFF
TRBV7-9	TRBJ2-5	CASSSGRQVQETQYF
TRBV5-5	TRBJ2-2	CASSLGTANTGELFF
TRBV5-1	TRBJ1-1	CASSSTRTNTEAFF
TRBV2	TRBJ2-3	CASSKTSGGRTDTQYF